Listed here are 29 T cell receptor beta chains from one sample, sequenced in a study of OX40 agonist ivuxolimab in advanced cancers. The protocol was immunoSEQ multiplex PCR, while the TCRdb copy is restricted to in-frame clones and leaves out a portion. The sample lists around 24,000 clones, 70% to 80% occurring once. The sequences come from CD4+ or CD8+ T cells sorted from blood, collected in a trial of the OX40 agonist ivuxolimab. All receptors come from an adult with an advanced solid tumor such as melanoma, head and neck, liver or kidney cancer.

Comment on this clone: The junction and the germline gene differ at one end; a read error may be behind it. The rearrangement uses TRBV15 and TRBJ2-1; TRBD2 aligns across 11 bases. There are 16 residues in the CDR3. Germline CDR1 reads LNHNV; CDR2 reads YYDKDF (reference sequence). In DNA form, the CDR3 reads TGTGCCACCAGTAGAGTACTAGCGGGGGAGTACAATGAGCAGTTCTTC. Translated: CATSRVLAGEYNEQFF.

The gene calls are TRBV7-2 and TRBJ2-1; 10 bases map to TRBD2. The germline V gene has CDR1 SGHTA and CDR2 FQGNSA. CDR3 length: 16 residues. V shed 2 bases and J 7 bases; nucleotides not matched to a gene: 8. The CDR3 nucleotides read TGTGCCAGCAGCTTATTAGCCCTAGCGGGAGAAAATGAGCAGTTCTTC. Its translation is CASSLLALAGENEQFF.

The chain couples TRBV9 to TRBJ1-4; D unresolved. The CDR3 contains 15 residues. V gave up 1 base and J gave up 0 bases, with 7 bases separating them. The V gene's germline CDR1 is SGDLS and CDR2 YYNGEE. In DNA, the CDR3 is TGTGCCAGCAGCGTATGGGGAACAACTAATGAAAAACTGTTTTTT. It encodes CASSVWGTTNEKLFF.

This chain uses TRBV9 with TRBJ2-5, with D maybe TRBD2 (5 bases). The CDR3 runs 12 residues. Germline V gene lookup returns CDR1 SGDLS and CDR2 YYNGEE. The V end was cut by 0 bases, the J end by 7 bases, with 7 bases between. DNA of the CDR3: TGTGCCAGCAGCGTAGCCGGAGGGACCCAGTACTTC. It translates to CASSVAGGTQYF.

The chain joins TRBV29-1 to TRBJ2-3; D is unresolved. Trimming took 7 bases from V and 1 from J, leaving 12 bases between them. In germline, CDR1 is SQVTM, CDR2 ANQGSEA. There are 13 residues in the CDR3. The CDR3 is CSALGPRTDTQYF. The DNA of the CDR3 is TGCAGCGCCCTCGGGCCTCGCACAGATACGCAGTATTTT.

This chain links TRBV9 with TRBJ2-3; 7 positions agree with TRBD2. Losses at the gene ends were 3 bases for V and 1 base for J; bases not matched to a gene: 8. The CDR3 is made up of 16 amino acids. CDR1 and CDR2 (germline): SGDLS, YYNGEE. Here the CDR3 DNA reads TGTGCCAGCAGCGCCCGGGGAGGGGATGGCACAGATACGCAGTATTTT. Its translation is CASSARGGDGTDTQYF.

V is TRBV19 and J is TRBJ1-1; D is unresolved. CDR1 and CDR2 (germline): LNHDA, SQIVND (reference sequence). V was pared by 3 bases and J by 2 bases, with 4 bases between. The CDR3 has 12 residues. The CDR3 spells CASSISNTEAFF. Written as DNA, the CDR3 is TGTGCCAGTAGTATTTCAAACACTGAAGCTTTCTTT. The full variable domain, with the rest looked up from reference TRBV19 and TRBJ1-1, is DGGITQSPKYLFRKEGQNVTLSCEQNLNHDAMYWYRQDPGQGLRLIYYSQIVNDFQKGDIAEGYSVSREKKESFPLTVTSAQKNPTAFYLCASSISNTEAFFGQGTRLTVV.

The rearrangement links TRBV4-1 to TRBJ2-3, with TRBD2 as a possible D gene (6 bases). This CDR3 region has 14 residues. CDR1 is MGHRA, CDR2 YSYEKL, per germline. V dropped 3 bases and J dropped 6 bases, with 13 bases sitting between them. The CDR3 nucleotides read TGCGCCAGCAGCCATCCCTTTGGGGGGGATACGCAGTATTTT. It encodes CASSHPFGGDTQYF.

The chain recombines TRBV7-8 with TRBJ2-1, with D possibly matching TRBD1 (6 bases). The CDR3 runs to 15 residues. Trimming shortened V by 5 bases and J by 2 bases, and 13 bases separated the two germline ends. Looked up from germline, CDR1 is SGHVS and CDR2 is FQNEAQ. The CDR3 sequence: CASSRTGPAYNEQFF. DNA for the CDR3: TGTGCCAGCAGCCGCACAGGGCCCGCCTACAATGAGCAGTTCTTC.

This chain links TRBV15 with TRBJ1-5; D is perhaps TRBD1 (6 bases). This CDR3 region has 15 residues. Germline values: CDR1 LNHNV, CDR2 YYDKDF (reference sequence). Trimming took 3 bases from V and 4 from J, leaving 13 bases between them. DNA of the CDR3: TGTGCCACCAGCAGGGCGAGAGGGGGGAATCAGCCCCAGCATTTT. Its protein product is CATSRARGGNQPQHF.

The gene calls are TRBV5-8 and TRBJ2-1; D is uncertain. The V gene's germline CDR1 is SGHTS and CDR2 YDEGEE. The CDR3 runs 11 residues. V was shortened by 5 bases and J by 8 bases, with 8 bases between the two germline ends. The CDR3 region is CASRYVHEQFF. The DNA for the CDR3 is TGTGCCAGCAGATATGTACATGAGCAGTTCTTC.

The chain joins TRBV11-3 to TRBJ1-4; D gene uncertain. There are 16 residues in the CDR3. V was cut by 1 base and J by 0 bases, with 9 bases left in between. From germline, CDR1 is SGHNT and CDR2 YENEEA. The CDR3 DNA follows: TGTGCCAGCAGCTTAGTTGCAATTGCAACTAATGAAAAACTGTTTTTT. Translating it yields CASSLVAIATNEKLFF.

The chain combines TRBV19 with TRBJ2-3; tentative D call: TRBD2 (5 bases). Germline CDR1 LNHDA, CDR2 SQIVND (reference sequence). Deletions cut 9 bases from V and 0 bases from J, with 13 bases between. This CDR3 has 14 residues. The DNA of the CDR3 is TGTGCCAGCGGAGCGGAGTCTAGCACAGATACGCAGTATTTT. Translation gives CASGAESSTDTQYF.

The rearrangement uses TRBV10-3 and TRBJ2-1, with unresolved D. This CDR3 region has 13 residues. V was pared by 4 bases and J by 0 bases, with 4 bases between. The germline CDR1 and CDR2 sequences are ENHRY and SYGVKD. This CDR3 is CAISVSSYNEQFF. The CDR3 DNA sequence: TGTGCCATCAGTGTCAGCTCCTACAATGAGCAGTTCTTC.

This chain connects TRBV4-1 to TRBJ2-7, with D perhaps being TRBD1 or TRBD2 (5 bases each). The CDR3 spans 15 residues. Germline CDR1 reads MGHRA; CDR2 reads YSYEKL. The V and J ends lost 0 bases and 3 bases respectively, with 12 bases between them. The DNA of the CDR3 is TGCGCCAGCAGCCAAGAGAGGGGTCGAAACTACGAGCAGTACTTC. It codes for CASSQERGRNYEQYF.

The chain combines TRBV7-9 with TRBJ2-1; 7 bases agree with TRBD1. The germline V gene has CDR1 SEHNR and CDR2 FQNEAQ (reference sequence). The CDR3 consists of 14 residues. The V segment lost 5 bases and the J segment 7 bases; nucleotides outside the gene matches: 8. Here the CDR3 DNA reads TGTGCCAGCAGCGCATCGACAGGGTATAATGAGCAGTTCTTC. Protein sequence: CASSASTGYNEQFF.

This clone is a singleton in its sample. This chain links TRBV27 with TRBJ2-1; 10 nucleotides align to TRBD1. CDR1 is MNHEY and CDR2 is SMNVEV in the germline V gene (reference sequence). Trimming took 6 bases from V and 9 from J; bases not matched to a gene: 14. The CDR3 is 16 residues long. The CDR3 protein is CASSFGDRGSRGEQFF. DNA for the CDR3: TGTGCCAGCAGCTTTGGGGACAGGGGCTCGCGTGGTGAGCAGTTCTTC.

The V gene is TRBV11-2, the J gene TRBJ2-7; TRBD1 aligns across 9 bases. Germline CDR1 is SGHAT and CDR2 is FQNNGV. The CDR3 has 14 amino acids. Trimming at V came to 1 base and at J to 3 bases, leaving 1 base not matched to a gene. The CDR3 reads CASSLGQGVYEQYF. The CDR3 DNA reads TGTGCCAGCAGCTTAGGACAGGGGGTCTACGAGCAGTACTTC.

This clone came up a few times. V is TRBV6-5 and J is TRBJ2-7; a possible D gene is TRBD2 (6 bases). From germline, CDR1 is MNHEY and CDR2 SVGAGI. V was trimmed by 6 bases and J by 0 bases, leaving 12 bases between them. The CDR3 is 14 residues long. The chain's CDR3 is CASRSPSDSYEQYF. The CDR3 DNA follows: TGTGCCAGCAGGTCCCCTAGCGACTCCTACGAGCAGTACTTC.

The V and J genes are TRBV5-8 and TRBJ2-3; unclear D gene. This CDR3 region has 12 residues. The germline V gene encodes CDR1 SGHTS and CDR2 YDEGEE. Trimming cost V 3 bases and J 2 bases, with 4 bases left between them. CDR3 in amino acids: CASSSYTDTQYF. The CDR3 DNA follows: TGTGCCAGCAGCTCTTACACAGATACGCAGTATTTT.

The J gene is TRBJ2-7, the V gene TRBV2, with D unclear. This CDR3 spans 13 amino acids. V lost 7 bases and J 0 bases, leaving 10 bases between the germline ends. The V gene's germline CDR1 is SNHLY and CDR2 FYNNEI. The DNA for the CDR3 is TGTGCCAGCAAGACCCGAAGCTCCTACGAGCAGTACTTC. Translated, it gives CASKTRSSYEQYF. The complete variable domain, with remaining parts taken from reference TRBV2 and TRBJ2-7, reads EPEVTQTPSHQVTQMGQEVILRCVPISNHLYFYWYRQILGQKVEFLVSFYNNEISEKSEIFDDQFSVERPDGSNFTLKIRSTKLEDSAMYFCASKTRSSYEQYFGPGTRLTVT.

This clone appeared a few times. The rearrangement uses TRBV9 and TRBJ1-4; D perhaps matches TRBD1 (5 bases). The CDR3 consists of 14 residues. V dropped 0 bases and J dropped 4 bases, with 7 bases sitting between them. Germline V gene lookup returns CDR1 SGDLS and CDR2 YYNGEE. The CDR3 DNA sequence: TGTGCCAGCAGCGTAGGACAGCTTAATGAAAAACTGTTTTTT. This sequence encodes CASSVGQLNEKLFF.

There are a few counts of this clone. V is TRBV5-1 and J is TRBJ2-3, with 7 nucleotides matching TRBD2. The CDR3 contains 18 residues. From germline, CDR1 is SGHRS and CDR2 YFSETQ. V was pared by 0 bases and J by 8 bases, with 18 bases of the junction left unmatched. Here the CDR3 reads CASSLDPPPAGVVGTQYF. The CDR3 bases are TGCGCCAGCAGCTTGGACCCCCCGCCGGCGGGAGTGGTCGGTACGCAGTATTTT.

The chain uses TRBV19 and TRBJ1-1; D is undetermined. Germline V gene lookup returns CDR1 LNHDA and CDR2 SQIVND (reference sequence). Trimming removed 6 bases at V and 1 base at J, with 6 bases between. This CDR3 is 12 amino acids long. The CDR3 coding sequence is TGTGCCAGTAGATCGGGGAACACTGAAGCTTTCTTT. Translated, it gives CASRSGNTEAFF.

The chain couples TRBV13 to TRBJ1-2; D is possibly TRBD1 (5 bases). Trimming left V 1 base short and J 4 bases short, with 7 bases between. Germline-derived CDR1 and CDR2 are PRHDT and FYEKMQ (reference sequence). The CDR3 has 13 amino acids. CDR3 protein: CASSLDQGYGYTF. The CDR3 bases are TGTGCCAGCAGCTTAGATCAGGGCTATGGCTACACCTTC.

J is TRBJ2-1 and V is TRBV27; D gene unclear. Per the germline V gene, CDR1 is MNHEY and CDR2 is SMNVEV (reference sequence). The V end lost 4 bases, the J end lost 10 bases, and 17 bases lay between the germline ends. The CDR3 sequence is 14 residues long. This CDR3 reads CASSSSLGPAEQFF. CDR3 sequence (DNA): TGTGCCAGCAGTTCCTCTCTCGGCCCCGCGGAGCAGTTCTTC.

The chain recombines TRBV13 with TRBJ2-5; 14 nucleotides match TRBD2. V lost 5 bases to trimming and J lost 7 bases; unmatched junction nucleotides: 15. Germline V gives CDR1 PRHDT, CDR2 FYEKMQ (reference sequence). The CDR3 consists of 18 residues. The CDR3 DNA reads as TGTGCCAGCAGCCCTAGACTAGCGGGAGGGCAGGATGAAGGGACCCAGTACTTC. This codes for CASSPRLAGGQDEGTQYF.

The rearrangement joins TRBV9 to TRBJ1-5; D is perhaps TRBD1 (5 bases). CDR1 is SGDLS, CDR2 YYNGEE, per germline. The CDR3 consists of 16 residues. V gave up 3 bases and J gave up 0 bases, with 13 bases separating them. CDR3: CASSGGDGDSNQPQHF. CDR3 nucleotide sequence: TGTGCCAGCAGCGGAGGGGACGGAGATAGCAATCAGCCCCAGCATTTT.

CDR3 protein: CASSRSSSGELFF. The CDR3 bases are TGCGCCAGCAGCCGAAGTAGTTCCGGGGAGCTGTTTTTT. This rearrangement joins TRBV4-1 to TRBJ2-2; D is undetermined. Germline loops: CDR1 MGHRA, CDR2 YSYEKL. V gave up 4 bases and J gave up 6 bases, with 9 bases separating them. The CDR3 sequence is 13 residues long.